Listed below are T cell receptor beta chains from one sample, sequenced in a study of patients and donors after allogeneic stem cell transplantation. TCRdb re-derived calls from the RT-PCR reads in MiXCR, one entry per CDR3 protein. The sample yields under 200,000 distinct CDR3 sequences, approximately 28% seen once. Sequencing input: blood, either unsorted or a sorted T cell fraction (not recorded which). Receptors were obtained from a human donor who was either an allogeneic HSCT recipient or a stem cell or donor lymphocyte infusion donor (not recorded which). It is not recorded whose cells these are; they may come from a transplant donor. Both conserved end residues are part of each CDR3. The order of the fields is J gene, V gene, CDR3 protein.

TRBJ2-1 | TRBV7-2 | CASSSRLAGAVEQFF
TRBJ2-3 | TRBV18 | CASSLAGTGGADTQYF
TRBJ1-2 | TRBV7-9 | CASSLVADYGYTF
TRBJ2-7 | TRBV20-1 | CSARTLYSYEQYF
TRBJ2-1 | TRBV5-4 | CASSLGLAGFEQFF
TRBJ2-1 | TRBV27 | CASSRTGRGEQFF
TRBJ1-5 | TRBV6-2/TRBV6-3 | CASRVGDLGGQPQHF
TRBJ2-1 | TRBV24-1 | CATSDPRGRGDEQFF
TRBJ2-3 | TRBV29-1 | CSVVLPQIRTDTQYF
TRBJ2-7 | TRBV27 | CASSSPGTSGYEQYF
TRBJ1-2 | TRBV6-5 | CASTRRTGTVTYGYTF